The next 32 T cell receptor beta chains were all read from a single sample in a study of cytomegalovirus exposure and HLA in healthy donors. PCR involved 60 Vbeta and 13 Jbeta primers. Profiled with immunoSEQ multiplex PCR; TCRdb holds only in-frame clones, not every one. In the table there are 95,000 to 150,000 clones, around 78% of which are singletons. Sample: PBMCs. The receptor source for this set is a man aged 45-60 years in good health and CMV-seronegative.

The chain joins TRBV4-1 to TRBJ1-2; unclear D gene. The germline gives CDR1 MGHRA, CDR2 YSYEKL. This CDR3 region has 14 residues. Trimming pared 2 bases from V and 6 bases from J, leaving 13 bases between. In nucleotides, the CDR3 is TGCGCCAGCAGCCAAATCGGGCGGGGAGATGGCTACACCTTC. Protein: CASSQIGRGDGYTF.

The J gene is TRBJ1-1, the V gene TRBV5-1, with D possibly being TRBD1 (6 bases). CDR1 and CDR2 (germline): SGHRS, YFSETQ. The CDR3 is 14 amino acids. The V end lost 0 bases, the J end lost 3 bases, and 9 bases lay between the germline ends. The CDR3, as DNA: TGCGCCAGCAGCTTGGTTCAGGGGCACACTGAAGCTTTCTTT. Its translation: CASSLVQGHTEAFF.

This clone was observed a single time. Here the CDR3 reads CASSEQGASTEAFF. The CDR3 DNA sequence: TGTGCCAGCAGTGAACAGGGGGCGAGCACTGAAGCTTTCTTT. The chain carries TRBV6-5 and TRBJ1-1, with 9 bases identical to TRBD1. Trimming removed 5 bases from V and 4 bases from J; junction bases left unmatched: 5. The CDR3 has 14 residues. Germline CDR1 reads MNHEY; CDR2 reads SVGAGI.

This clone was found a few times. The chain has TRBV7-7 and TRBJ1-1; D is uncertain. There are 17 residues in the CDR3. From germline, CDR1 is SSHAT and CDR2 FNYEAQ (reference sequence). Trimming cost V 0 bases and J 6 bases, with 20 bases left between them. CDR3 nucleotides: TGTGCCAGCAGCTTAGCCTCCCCTGTACAATTTTCTCCTGAAGCTTTCTTT. Its protein is CASSLASPVQFSPEAFF.

The chain links TRBV18 to TRBJ2-5; D gene ambiguous. CDR1 and CDR2 (germline): KGHSH, LQKENI. This CDR3 contains 13 residues. The V gene lost 2 bases and the J gene lost 5 bases, with 9 bases spanning the gap. This CDR3 is CASSPIEIETQYF. For the CDR3, the DNA is TGTGCCAGCTCACCAATAGAGATTGAGACCCAGTACTTC.

The V and J genes are TRBV2 and TRBJ2-7, with unresolved D. The CDR3 is 11 amino acids. Trimming stripped 4 bases from V and 4 bases from J, with 5 bases between. Germline loops: CDR1 SNHLY, CDR2 FYNNEI. The CDR3 DNA sequence: TGTGCCAGCAGTGGACTGTACGAGCAGTACGTC. It yields the protein CASSGLYEQYV.

Only a few counts were recorded for this clone. The J gene is TRBJ2-3, the V gene TRBV30, with 13 bases lining up with TRBD2. The length of the CDR3 is 16 residues. V lost 2 bases and J lost 4; bases outside the gene matches: 6. Germline V gene data show CDR1 as GTSNPN and CDR2 as SVGIG (reference sequence). The CDR3 nucleotides are TGTGCCTGGAGTCTTTGGACTAGCGGGGGAGCAGATACGCAGTATTTT. Protein: CAWSLWTSGGADTQYF.

This rearrangement joins TRBV10-3 to TRBJ1-2; D is undetermined. The CDR3 length is 14 residues. Germline assignment: CDR1 ENHRY and CDR2 SYGVKD. Trimming took 0 bases from V and 4 from J, leaving 9 bases between them. For the CDR3, the DNA is TGTGCCATCAGTGAGTCTGTGGCCACCTATGGCTACACCTTC. This translates into CAISESVATYGYTF.

Written as DNA, the CDR3 is TGTGCCAGCAGTGACCTGCACAGGGGGCGGGTAGATACGCAGTATTTT. It translates to CASSDLHRGRVDTQYF. The rearrangement links TRBV6-1 to TRBJ2-3; 9 nucleotides match TRBD1. Per the germline V gene, CDR1 is MNHNS and CDR2 is SASEGT. After removal of 3 bases from V and 5 bases from J, the junction contained 9 bases not matched to a gene. This CDR3 has 16 amino acids.

The genes are TRBV7-9 and TRBJ1-2; D not resolved. The CDR3 sequence is 14 residues long. V lost 1 base to trimming and J lost 6 bases, with 12 bases between them. Germline V gene lookup returns CDR1 SEHNR and CDR2 FQNEAQ (reference sequence). CDR3 loop: CASSLVIPRDGYTF. The CDR3 DNA sequence: TGTGCCAGCAGCTTAGTCATACCTCGCGATGGCTACACCTTC.

This clone was observed a handful of times. This sequence joins TRBV2 and TRBJ2-5; D is uncertain. CDR1 and CDR2 (germline): SNHLY, FYNNEI. The V end lost 4 bases, the J end lost 4 bases, and 7 bases lay between the germline ends. The CDR3 runs to 12 residues. The DNA of the CDR3 is TGTGCCAGCAGTGCGTCCCGAGAGACCCAGTACTTC. Protein sequence: CASSASRETQYF.

The chain links TRBV6-7 to TRBJ2-3, with 7 bases matching TRBD1. Being an ORF, TRBV6-7 has a function that is uncertain. The CDR3 extends over 16 amino acids. V lost 9 bases, J lost 3 bases, and 15 bases stayed unmatched. In nucleotides, the CDR3 is TGTGCCAGTCTTTTTTTTCGGACAGGACCTACAGATACGCAGTATTTT. Translation: CASLFFRTGPTDTQYF.

This clone has more than one count but fewer than ten. This chain links TRBV18 with TRBJ1-1; the D gene is possibly TRBD1 (6 bases). Trimming removed 2 bases from V and 5 bases from J, with 12 bases in between. This CDR3 has 14 amino acids. CDR1 is KGHSH and CDR2 is LQKENI in the germline V gene. The CDR3 bases are TGTGCCAGCTCACCAGCAGGGGTAGGGACTGAAGCTTTCTTT. Amino acids: CASSPAGVGTEAFF.

The table lists this clone with a count of one. The chain couples TRBV7-9 to TRBJ1-3; weak D call: TRBD1 (5 bases). V was shortened by 5 bases and J by 0 bases, with 14 bases between the two germline ends. Per the germline V gene, CDR1 is SEHNR and CDR2 is FQNEAQ (reference sequence). CDR3 length equals 16 residues. The CDR3 is CASSNRQRFSGNTIYF. The CDR3 DNA follows: TGTGCCAGCAGCAACCGACAGAGATTCTCTGGAAACACCATATATTTT.

This sequence joins TRBV5-1 and TRBJ2-3, with 10 positions matching TRBD2. CDR1 and CDR2 (germline): SGHRS, YFSETQ. The J segment lost 7 bases and the V segment lost 4 bases, leaving 12 bases of the junction unmatched. The length of the CDR3 is 16 residues. The chain's CDR3 is CASSPGGSGGSNTQYF. The CDR3 bases are TGCGCCAGCAGCCCGGGGGGTAGCGGGGGGTCAAATACGCAGTATTTT.

V usage is TRBV9 and J usage is TRBJ1-4, with 7 bases matching TRBD1. The V gene's germline CDR1 is SGDLS and CDR2 YYNGEE. The CDR3 loop spans 14 amino acids. J was trimmed by 8 bases and V by 2 bases; bases with no gene match: 6. The CDR3 spells CASSVRQGREKLFF. CDR3 nucleotides: TGTGCCAGCAGCGTCCGACAGGGAAGGGAAAAACTGTTTTTT.

This chain links TRBV6-6 with TRBJ2-5; D uncertain. The germline gives CDR1 MNHNY, CDR2 SVGAGI (reference sequence). Between the trimmed V and J ends, which lost 2 bases and 1 base, there was a span of 8 bases. This CDR3 is 14 amino acids long. CDR3 in DNA: TGTGCCAGCAGTTACGCACAGACCCAAGAGACCCAGTACTTC. Its translation is CASSYAQTQETQYF.

This CDR3 reads CASSPARYNSPLHF. CDR3 coding DNA: TGCGCCAGCAGCCCAGCCAGGTATAATTCACCCCTCCACTTT. The chain links TRBV4-1 to TRBJ1-6, with no clear D. V gave up 4 bases and J gave up 4 bases, with 8 bases separating them. Germline V gene data show CDR1 as MGHRA and CDR2 as YSYEKL. This CDR3 comprises 14 residues.

The V call is TRBV6-1, the J call TRBJ1-1; TRBD1 matches 7 bases. Germline V gene lookup returns CDR1 MNHNS and CDR2 SASEGT. This CDR3 region has 15 residues. V lost 0 bases and J lost 1; bases outside the gene matches: 2. CDR3 in DNA: TGTGCCAGCAGTGAAGCTAGGACAGGGAACACTGAAGCTTTCTTT. It codes for CASSEARTGNTEAFF.

This chain uses TRBV9 with TRBJ2-6; 12 nucleotides line up with TRBD1. The germline V gene encodes CDR1 SGDLS and CDR2 YYNGEE. The CDR3 has 18 residues. Trimming cost V 4 bases and J 1 base; bases outside gene matches: 6. The CDR3 region has the DNA TGTGCCAGCAGCTTTCCGGGACAGGGGGCTTCTGGGGCCAACGTCCTGACTTTC. This sequence encodes CASSFPGQGASGANVLTF.

The DNA for the CDR3 is TGTGCCAGCAGCTTTTCCATCTGGGACAGGGGTACCTACGAGCAGTACTTC. Amino acid sequence: CASSFSIWDRGTYEQYF. This chain connects TRBV7-3 to TRBJ2-7, with TRBD1 matching 10 bases. The CDR3 is made up of 17 amino acids. V was pared by 3 bases and J by 2 bases, with 10 bases of the junction left unmatched. Germline V CDR1 and CDR2: SGHTA, FQGTGA. Combining the CDR3 with reference TRBV7-3 and TRBJ2-7 gives the whole variable domain GAGVSQTPSNKVTEKGKYVELRCDPISGHTALYWYRQSLGQGPEFLIYFQGTGAADDSGLPNDRFFAVRPEGSVSTLKIQRTERGDSAVYLCASSFSIWDRGTYEQYFGPGTRLTVT.

This clone was counted between two and nine times. The chain carries TRBV5-5 and TRBJ1-1, with a weak D call TRBD1 (6 bases). The germline V gene has CDR1 SGHKS and CDR2 YYEKEE (reference sequence). The CDR3 spans 14 residues. The V end lost 5 bases, the J end lost 10 bases, and 21 bases lay between the germline ends. The CDR3 coding sequence is TGTGCCAGCAGTCTCCGCGACCCTGAACAGGGAGCTTTCTTT. This translates into CASSLRDPEQGAFF.

The rearrangement links TRBV9 to TRBJ1-3, with D perhaps matching TRBD1 (6 bases). CDR1 SGDLS and CDR2 YYNGEE come from the germline V gene. Trimming took 0 bases from V and 4 from J, leaving 11 bases between them. CDR3 length: 15 amino acids. The CDR3 coding sequence is TGTGCCAGCAGCGTAGAACAGGGCTTGGGAAACACCATATATTTT. The encoded protein is CASSVEQGLGNTIYF.

V is TRBV19 and J is TRBJ1-1; D is possibly TRBD1 (5 bases). From germline, CDR1 is LNHDA and CDR2 SQIVND (reference sequence). This CDR3 comprises 12 residues. V was trimmed by 6 bases and J by 6 bases, leaving 11 bases between them. The CDR3 DNA reads as TGTGCCAGTAGAACCTTAGGGGCTGAAGCTTTCTTT. Amino acids: CASRTLGAEAFF. Full variable domain (rest looked up from reference TRBV19 and TRBJ1-1): DGGITQSPKYLFRKEGQNVTLSCEQNLNHDAMYWYRQDPGQGLRLIYYSQIVNDFQKGDIAEGYSVSREKKESFPLTVTSAQKNPTAFYLCASRTLGAEAFFGQGTRLTVV.

CDR3 sequence (DNA): TGTGCCAGCAGCGCGATGACAGGGGACACTGAAGCTTTCTTT. It is translated as CASSAMTGDTEAFF. The chain combines TRBV9 with TRBJ1-1, with TRBD1 matching over 8 bases. In germline, CDR1 is SGDLS, CDR2 YYNGEE. V dropped 3 bases and J dropped 3; count of bases not matched to a gene: 4. The CDR3 is 14 residues long.

The chain uses TRBV6-4 and TRBJ1-1, with D tentatively TRBD1 (5 bases). V lost 2 bases to trimming and J lost 1 base, with 14 bases between them. From germline, CDR1 is MRHNA and CDR2 SNTAGT. CDR3 size: 16 residues. CDR3 region: CASSDVREGRNTEAFF. As DNA, the CDR3 is TGTGCCAGCAGTGACGTCAGGGAAGGTCGGAACACTGAAGCTTTCTTT.

This chain joins TRBV6-5 and TRBJ1-5; D unresolved. V shed 6 bases and J shed 0 bases, with 6 bases lying between them. CDR1 and CDR2 (germline): MNHEY, SVGAGI. CDR3 length: 13 amino acids. The CDR3 DNA sequence: TGTGCCAGCAGGAGAAATAGCAATCAGCCCCAGCATTTT. Translated: CASRRNSNQPQHF.

With regard to this clone: A read error may produce the germline difference seen at one junction end. The V and J genes are TRBV7-7 and TRBJ2-3, with D possibly being TRBD2 (5 bases). The germline CDR1 and CDR2 sequences are SSHAT and FNYEAQ (reference sequence). This CDR3 comprises 18 residues. CDR3 in amino acids: CTSSPSDASGLHTDTQYF. The DNA for the CDR3 is TGTACCAGCAGCCCGTCAGACGCTTCGGGGTTACACACAGATACGCAGTATTTT.

J is TRBJ2-7 and V is TRBV7-9; perhaps TRBD2 as D (5 bases). CDR3 length: 14 residues. Germline-derived CDR1 and CDR2 are SEHNR and FQNEAQ (reference sequence). V was pared by 5 bases and J by 3 bases, with 14 bases between. This CDR3 is CASSGSGSNYEQYV. The CDR3 DNA follows: TGTGCCAGCAGCGGGAGCGGCTCCAACTACGAGCAGTACGTC.

This chain uses TRBV7-8 with TRBJ2-3; tentative D call: TRBD2 (6 bases). Germline CDR1 SGHVS, CDR2 FQNEAQ. The CDR3 spans 16 residues. The V end lost 8 bases, the J end lost 0 bases, and 18 bases lay between the germline ends. The CDR3: CASGPWAGSSTDTQYF. The CDR3, as DNA: TGTGCCAGCGGCCCTTGGGCGGGGTCTAGCACAGATACGCAGTATTTT.

This clone was seen a few times. The J gene is TRBJ1-2, the V gene TRBV7-2, with 7 positions matching TRBD1. The junction had 4 bases not matched to a gene; V was cut back by 5 bases and J by 4 bases. The CDR3 contains 13 residues. Germline V CDR1 and CDR2: SGHTA, FQGNSA. The CDR3 coding sequence is TGTGCCAGCAGCCCTCAGGGGGGCTATGGCTACACCTTC. Residues: CASSPQGGYGYTF. Together with reference TRBV7-2 and TRBJ1-2, the CDR3 gives the full variable domain: GAGVSQSPSNKVTEKGKDVELRCDPISGHTALYWYRQSLGQGLEFLIYFQGNSAPDKSGLPSDRFSAERTGGSVSTLTIQRTQQEDSAVYLCASSPQGGYGYTFGSGTRLTVV.

This clone was seen a few times. The rearrangement links TRBV7-2 to TRBJ1-2, with 7 positions matching TRBD1. The J segment lost 7 bases and the V segment lost 2 bases, leaving 13 bases of the junction unmatched. Germline CDR1 reads SGHTA; CDR2 reads FQGNSA. The CDR3 runs to 16 residues. CDR3: CASSLTGAGEGGGYTF. CDR3 nucleotides: TGTGCCAGCAGCTTAACAGGGGCGGGTGAAGGGGGTGGCTACACCTTC.